This passage covers 13 T cell receptor beta chains from one sample sequenced in a study of blood T cell repertoires in COVID-19. Here immunoSEQ multiplex PCR was the method, and the copy in TCRdb shows in-frame clones only, minus some. The sample comprises about 140,000 clones, roughly 86% of which are singletons, and over 0.85% rests with the top ten. Sequenced material: peripheral blood. The receptors stem from a woman in her forties or fifties with acute or convalescent COVID-19.

The chain links TRBV6-5 to TRBJ2-1; 8 bases map to TRBD1. CDR1 and CDR2 (germline): MNHEY, SVGAGI. With 5 bases clipped from V and 7 bases from J, the junction kept 10 bases outside the gene matches. The CDR3 consists of 15 residues. The CDR3 sequence: CASSQDRALVNEQFF. The CDR3 DNA follows: TGTGCCAGCAGTCAGGACAGGGCTTTGGTAAATGAGCAGTTCTTC.

This chain uses TRBV5-4 with TRBJ2-7, with 12 positions matching TRBD2. CDR3 length: 16 amino acids. V dropped 4 bases and J dropped 7; count of bases not matched to a gene: 12. The germline V gene has CDR1 SGHNT and CDR2 YYREEE (reference sequence). The CDR3 nucleotides read TGTGCCAGCAGCCCTGGACTAGCGGGGTCCCTCGGAGAGCAGTACTTC. It is translated as CASSPGLAGSLGEQYF.

The chain employs TRBV5-4 and TRBJ1-2, with a weak D call TRBD1 (6 bases). CDR1 is SGHNT and CDR2 is YYREEE in the germline V gene (reference sequence). The CDR3 spans 14 residues. Trimming took 0 bases from V and 2 from J, leaving 8 bases between them. The CDR3 is CASSLVGGNYGYTF. In DNA, the CDR3 is TGTGCCAGCAGCTTGGTTGGGGGCAACTATGGCTACACCTTC.

The rearrangement joins TRBV7-6 to TRBJ1-1; possibly TRBD1 for D (5 bases). V was shortened by 4 bases and J by 2 bases, with 23 bases between the two germline ends. The CDR3 has 18 residues. CDR1 is SGHVS and CDR2 is FNYEAQ in the germline V gene. The CDR3 region is CASSSRTLTGVDNTEAFF. The DNA of the CDR3 is TGTGCCAGCAGCTCCCGGACACTAACTGGGGTCGATAACACTGAAGCTTTCTTT.

In its sample, this clone was seen once. The V call is TRBV30, the J call TRBJ1-4; D is unclear. CDR3 length equals 13 residues. The germline V gene encodes CDR1 GTSNPN and CDR2 SVGIG (reference sequence). V was shortened by 1 base and J by 2 bases, with 5 bases between the two germline ends. This CDR3 reads CAWSGQTNEKLFF. CDR3 nucleotides: TGTGCCTGGAGTGGGCAGACTAATGAAAAACTGTTTTTT. The whole variable domain, filled in from reference TRBV30 and TRBJ1-4, reads SQTIHQWPATLVQPVGSPLSLECTVEGTSNPNLYWYRQAAGRGLQLLFYSVGIGQISSEVPQNLSASRPQDRQFILSSKKLLLSDSGFYLCAWSGQTNEKLFFGSGTQLSVL.

The chain links TRBV6-5 to TRBJ1-2, with 9 positions matching TRBD1. The V segment lost 6 bases and the J segment 7 bases; nucleotides outside the gene matches: 3. This CDR3 is 12 amino acids long. Germline CDR1 MNHEY, CDR2 SVGAGI. The CDR3 DNA reads TGTGCCAGCAGCCGACAGGGGGGTGGCTACACCTTC. Protein sequence: CASSRQGGGYTF.

The chain couples TRBV18 to TRBJ1-2, with D tentatively TRBD1 (6 bases). From germline, CDR1 is KGHSH and CDR2 LQKENI. Trimming left V 2 bases short and J 4 bases short, with 11 bases between. This CDR3 comprises 14 residues. This chain's CDR3 is CASSPEQGGYGYTF. The CDR3 DNA reads TGTGCCAGCTCACCAGAACAAGGGGGCTATGGCTACACCTTC.

With respect to this clone: Mismatch with germline at one junction end may stem from a read error. The chain combines TRBV4-1 with TRBJ1-6, with D tentatively TRBD1 (5 bases). There are 16 residues in the CDR3. Germline V gene lookup returns CDR1 MGHRA and CDR2 YSYEKL. The CDR3 loop reads CASRQVGSGRNSPLHF. The DNA for the CDR3 is TGCGCCAGCAGGCAAGTGGGTTCAGGGCGAAATTCACCCCTCCACTTT.

This chain links TRBV7-7 with TRBJ2-7, with TRBD1 matching 7 bases. Germline V lookup: CDR1 SSHAT, CDR2 FNYEAQ (reference sequence). J was trimmed by 2 bases and V by 5 bases; bases with no gene match: 9. This CDR3 comprises 15 residues. The CDR3 sequence: CASSPGTEGAYEQYF. The CDR3 nucleotides read TGTGCCAGCAGCCCTGGGACAGAGGGAGCCTACGAGCAGTACTTC.

The V and J genes are TRBV28 and TRBJ1-6; TRBD1 matches 11 bases. J gave up 9 bases and V 3 bases, and 4 bases lay outside the gene matches. CDR3 size: 15 residues. Germline CDR1 is MDHEN and CDR2 is SYDVKM. CDR3 region: CASSFSGTGGSPLHF. For the CDR3, the DNA is TGTGCCAGCAGTTTTTCCGGGACAGGGGGTTCACCCCTCCACTTT.

The chain is built from TRBV11-2 and TRBJ2-4, with 8 positions matching TRBD2. The ends lost 5 bases at V and 7 bases at J; junction bases unmatched: 10. This CDR3 has 15 residues. Germline lookup yields CDR1 SGHAT and CDR2 FQNNGV. In DNA form, the CDR3 reads TGTGCCAGCAGCCCAGAGCGGGGGCCGTGGAACATTCAGTACTTC. Translating gives CASSPERGPWNIQYF.

The CDR3 DNA reads as TGTGCCAGCAGCTTAGCGTTGCGGGGCTATGGCTACACCTTC. This codes for CASSLALRGYGYTF. The rearrangement links TRBV7-9 to TRBJ1-2; no clear D. Deletions cut 0 bases from V and 4 bases from J, with 9 bases between. CDR1 and CDR2 from the germline V gene are SEHNR and FQNEAQ (reference sequence). The CDR3 contains 14 residues. The variable domain in full, with the rest retrieved from reference TRBV7-9 and TRBJ1-2, is DTGVSQNPRHKITKRGQNVTFRCDPISEHNRLYWYRQTLGQGPEFLTYFQNEAQLEKSRLLSDRFSAERPKGSFSTLEIQRTEQGDSAMYLCASSLALRGYGYTFGSGTRLTVV.

The chain couples TRBV20-1 to TRBJ1-6; 7 bases are shared with TRBD1. V dropped 3 bases and J dropped 7; count of bases not matched to a gene: 6. This CDR3 comprises 14 residues. From germline, CDR1 is DFQATT and CDR2 SNEGSKA (reference sequence). The CDR3 DNA is TGCAGTGCTAGTATGGAGGACAGGAATTCACCCCTCCACTTT. As protein: CSASMEDRNSPLHF.